This T cell receptor beta chain was obtained from a study of T cell responses to AZD1222 COVID-19 vaccine. General study results and limits: In a largely white British group with more females than males, clonal diversity was possibly underestimated. Along spike, vaccine-associated CD4 TCRs were found throughout, with dominance at 160-218 and 743-854. Unmutated variant regions are reportedly the target of nearly half of TCRs that are spike-specific.

Pooled samples include second doses given at about 4 or 12 weeks. Of note for this clone: What it binds is unknown.

The germline CDR1 and CDR2 sequences are LNHDA and SQIVND (reference sequence). V gave up 5 bases and J gave up 4 bases, with 17 bases separating them. CDR3 length: 15 residues. The assay was immunoSEQ multiplex PCR, and TCRdb's table has in-frame clones only and misses some. The table shows approximately 140,000 clones, with roughly 90% occurring only once. Material: peripheral blood, obtained 28 days after the second AZD1222 dose. This chain connects TRBV19 to TRBJ1-2, with no clear D. This clonotype originated in an adult who received the AZD1222 COVID-19 vaccine. CDR3 sequence reads: CASSGPDVLGYGYTF. The CDR3 coding sequence is TGTGCCAGTAGTGGCCCGGATGTTTTGGGCTATGGCTACACCTTC.